These 9 T cell receptor beta chains originate from one sample sequenced in a study of blood T cell repertoires in COVID-19 (dated by TCRdb to about 2020). The receptor library was made with the immunoSEQ multiplex PCR assay. Entries here come from immuneACCESS through TCRdb and include only in-frame sequences with V and J called. Some clones fail to appear in such tables; in the studies checked, an unresolved V gene covers under half of the shortfall, and the cause of the remainder is unknown. Recorded for this sample are over 200,000 clones; about 86% of them occurred a single time. Jointly, the top ten make up 5.7% of the sample. Sequencing was done on a sample of peripheral blood. All receptors come from an elderly man with acute or convalescent COVID-19.

This chain connects TRBV18 to TRBJ1-1, with D uncertain. The CDR3 has 12 residues. The germline V gene encodes CDR1 KGHSH and CDR2 LQKENI. The germline V and J ends were trimmed by 4 bases and 7 bases, with 10 bases remaining between them. In DNA, the CDR3 is TGTGCCAGCTCACGGGAGATTGGTGAAGCTTTCTTT. It translates to CASSREIGEAFF.

The genes are TRBV28 and TRBJ2-3; 8 nucleotides match TRBD1. V was clipped by 3 bases and J by 2 bases; unmatched bases: 4. The CDR3 loop spans 15 amino acids. Germline V gene lookup returns CDR1 MDHEN and CDR2 SYDVKM. CDR3 protein: CASSFRDRNTDTQYF. The CDR3 region has the DNA TGTGCCAGCAGTTTTAGGGACAGGAACACAGATACGCAGTATTTT.

The V gene is TRBV5-1, the J gene TRBJ2-5; D is ambiguous. Germline CDR1 is SGHRS and CDR2 is YFSETQ. This CDR3 contains 12 residues. Trimming cost V 0 bases and J 5 bases, with 5 bases left between them. The CDR3 sequence is CASSLGRETQYF. The DNA of the CDR3 is TGCGCCAGCAGCTTGGGGCGGGAGACCCAGTACTTC.

The chain uses TRBV7-2 and TRBJ2-3; D is possibly TRBD2 (5 bases). This CDR3 is built from 14 residues. The V and J ends lost 5 bases and 6 bases respectively, with 15 bases between them. Germline values: CDR1 SGHTA, CDR2 FQGNSA. CDR3 in amino acids: CASSTQLVSDTQYF. The CDR3 DNA sequence: TGTGCCAGCAGCACCCAACTAGTCTCGGATACGCAGTATTTT.

This clone has more than one count but fewer than ten. The V gene is TRBV4-1, the J gene TRBJ1-3, with D possibly matching TRBD1 (5 bases). This CDR3 is 16 amino acids long. Trimming left V 4 bases short and J 1 base short, with 14 bases between. CDR1 and CDR2 (germline): MGHRA, YSYEKL. The CDR3 DNA follows: TGCGCCAGCAGCCCCCAAATGACAGATTCTGGAAACACCATATATTTT. Translated: CASSPQMTDSGNTIYF.

This rearrangement joins TRBV30 to TRBJ1-5; 7 nucleotides agree with TRBD1. From germline, CDR1 is GTSNPN and CDR2 SVGIG (reference sequence). The CDR3 has 14 residues. Germline trimming cut 0 bases from V and 5 bases from J; bases unmatched to any gene: 4. The CDR3 loop reads CAWSVRQGDQPQHF. CDR3 DNA sequence: TGTGCCTGGAGTGTCCGACAGGGTGATCAGCCCCAGCATTTT.

This chain connects TRBV19 to TRBJ2-1; 8 positions agree with TRBD1. Germline CDR1 LNHDA, CDR2 SQIVND (reference sequence). J lost 2 bases, V lost 5 bases, and 5 bases had no gene match. This CDR3 spans 15 amino acids. The CDR3 here is CASSLGQGTYNEQFF. The CDR3 DNA follows: TGTGCCAGTAGTCTCGGACAGGGAACCTACAATGAGCAGTTCTTC.

The V gene is TRBV7-2, the J gene TRBJ2-2; D uncertain. Trimming removed 1 base from V and 2 bases from J, with 11 bases in between. The V gene's germline CDR1 is SGHTA and CDR2 FQGNSA. The CDR3 totals 16 residues. The CDR3 nucleotides are TGTGCCAGCAGCTTAGGAGCCGCGGCTAACACCGGGGAGCTGTTTTTT. It specifies CASSLGAAANTGELFF.

The table lists this clone with a count of one. This chain links TRBV11-2 with TRBJ2-1; 13 bases line up with TRBD2. Germline CDR1 SGHAT, CDR2 FQNNGV. The V gene end was trimmed by 5 bases and the J gene end by 12 bases; junction bases not matched to a gene: 7. CDR3 length equals 14 residues. CDR3 in DNA: TGTGCCAGCAGCACCGGGACTAGCGGGGTACGGCAGTTCTTC. Protein: CASSTGTSGVRQFF.